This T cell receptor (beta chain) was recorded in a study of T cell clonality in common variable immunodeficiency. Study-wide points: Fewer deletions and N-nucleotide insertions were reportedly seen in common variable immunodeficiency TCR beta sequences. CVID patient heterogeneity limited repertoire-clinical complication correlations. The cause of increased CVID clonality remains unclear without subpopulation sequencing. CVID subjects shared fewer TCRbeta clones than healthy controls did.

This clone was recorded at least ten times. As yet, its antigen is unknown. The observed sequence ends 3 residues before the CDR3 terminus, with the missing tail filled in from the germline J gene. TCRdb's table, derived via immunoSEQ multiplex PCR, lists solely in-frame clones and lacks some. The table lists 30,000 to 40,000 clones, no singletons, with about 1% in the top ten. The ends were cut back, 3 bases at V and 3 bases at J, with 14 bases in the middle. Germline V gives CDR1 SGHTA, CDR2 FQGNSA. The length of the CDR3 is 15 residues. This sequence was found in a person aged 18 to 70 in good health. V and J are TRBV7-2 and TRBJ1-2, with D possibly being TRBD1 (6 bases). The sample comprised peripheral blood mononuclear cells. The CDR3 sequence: CASSFYRAGDYGYTF. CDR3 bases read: TGTGCCAGCAGCTTTTACAGGGCGGGCGACTATGGC. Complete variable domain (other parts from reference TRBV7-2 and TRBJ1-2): GAGVSQSPSNKVTEKGKDVELRCDPISGHTALYWYRQSLGQGLEFLIYFQGNSAPDKSGLPSDRFSAERTGGSVSTLTIQRTQQEDSAVYLCASSFYRAGDYGYTFGSGTRLTVV.